This TCR beta chain was recorded in a study of control samples from healthy donors and cancer patients. The assay was immunoSEQ multiplex PCR, and TCRdb's table has in-frame clones only and misses some. Counted here are roughly 130,000 clones, over 85% occurring once; the ten biggest clones make up around 11%. This CDR3 has 13 amino acids. Trimming removed 4 bases from V and 2 bases from J, with 11 bases in between. Germline CDR1 is GTSNPN and CDR2 is SVGIG (reference sequence). The J gene is TRBJ1-2, the V gene TRBV30; D is unclear. The sample taken for sequencing was blood. The sequence was collected from a man aged 25-45 years in good health. The CDR3 protein is CAWTGGKNYGYTF. CDR3 in DNA: TGTGCCTGGACAGGAGGGAAAAACTATGGCTACACCTTC.